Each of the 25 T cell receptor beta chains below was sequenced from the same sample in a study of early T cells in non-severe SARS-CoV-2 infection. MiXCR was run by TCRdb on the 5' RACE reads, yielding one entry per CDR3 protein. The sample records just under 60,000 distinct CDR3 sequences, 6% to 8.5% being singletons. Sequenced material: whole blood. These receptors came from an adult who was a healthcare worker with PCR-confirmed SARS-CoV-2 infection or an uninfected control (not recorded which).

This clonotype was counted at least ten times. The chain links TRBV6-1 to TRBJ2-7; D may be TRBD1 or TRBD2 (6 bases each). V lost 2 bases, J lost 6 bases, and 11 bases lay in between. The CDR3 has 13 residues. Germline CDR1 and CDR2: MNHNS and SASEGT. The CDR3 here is CASSERGDLEQYF. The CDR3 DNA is TGTGCCAGCAGTGAAAGGGGGGATCTCGAGCAGTACTTC.

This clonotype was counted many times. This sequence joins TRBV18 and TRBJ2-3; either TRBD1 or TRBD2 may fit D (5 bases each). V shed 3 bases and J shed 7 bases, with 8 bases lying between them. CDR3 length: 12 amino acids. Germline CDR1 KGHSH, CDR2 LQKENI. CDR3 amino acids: CASSPRGNTQYF. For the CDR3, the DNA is TGTGCCAGCTCACCGAGGGGTAATACGCAGTATTTT. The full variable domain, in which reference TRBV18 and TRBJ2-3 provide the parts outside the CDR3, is NAGVMQNPRHLVRRRGQEARLRCSPMKGHSHVYWYRQLPEEGLKFMVYLQKENIIDESGMPKERFSAEFPKEGPSILRIQQVVRGDSAAYFCASSPRGNTQYFGPGTRLTVL.

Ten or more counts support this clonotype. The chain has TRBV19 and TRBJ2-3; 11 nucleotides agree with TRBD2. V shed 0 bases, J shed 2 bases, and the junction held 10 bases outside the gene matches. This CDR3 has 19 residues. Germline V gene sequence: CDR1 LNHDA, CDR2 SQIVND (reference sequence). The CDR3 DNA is TGTGCCAGTAGTATAGACATCCCGGGACTAGCGGATAACACAGATACGCAGTATTTT. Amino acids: CASSIDIPGLADNTDTQYF.

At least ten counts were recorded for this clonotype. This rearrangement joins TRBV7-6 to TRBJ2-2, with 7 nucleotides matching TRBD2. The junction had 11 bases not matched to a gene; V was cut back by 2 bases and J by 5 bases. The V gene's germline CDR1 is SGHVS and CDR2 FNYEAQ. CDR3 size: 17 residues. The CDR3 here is CASSLWRERSDTGELFF. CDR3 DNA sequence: TGTGCCAGCAGCTTATGGCGGGAGAGAAGTGATACCGGGGAGCTGTTTTTT.

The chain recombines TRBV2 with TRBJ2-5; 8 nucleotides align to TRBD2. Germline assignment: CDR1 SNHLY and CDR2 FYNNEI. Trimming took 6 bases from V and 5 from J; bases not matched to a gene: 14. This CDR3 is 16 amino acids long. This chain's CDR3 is CASRAVWTSLEETQYF. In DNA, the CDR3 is TGTGCCAGCAGAGCCGTATGGACTAGCCTTGAGGAGACCCAGTACTTC.

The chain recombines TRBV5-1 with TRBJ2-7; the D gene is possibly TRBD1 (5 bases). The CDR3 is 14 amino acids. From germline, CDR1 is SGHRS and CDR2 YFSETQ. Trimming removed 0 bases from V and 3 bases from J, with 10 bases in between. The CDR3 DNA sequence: TGCGCCAGCAGCTTGGTTTCAGGGAACTACGAGCAGTACTTC. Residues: CASSLVSGNYEQYF.

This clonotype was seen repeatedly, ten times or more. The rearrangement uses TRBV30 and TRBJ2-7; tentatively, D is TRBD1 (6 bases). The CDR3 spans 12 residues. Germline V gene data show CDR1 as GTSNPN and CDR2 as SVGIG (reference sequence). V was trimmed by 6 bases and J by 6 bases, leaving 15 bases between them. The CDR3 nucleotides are TGTGCCTGCTTGGACAGTTTTTCCGAGCAGTACTTC. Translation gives CACLDSFSEQYF.

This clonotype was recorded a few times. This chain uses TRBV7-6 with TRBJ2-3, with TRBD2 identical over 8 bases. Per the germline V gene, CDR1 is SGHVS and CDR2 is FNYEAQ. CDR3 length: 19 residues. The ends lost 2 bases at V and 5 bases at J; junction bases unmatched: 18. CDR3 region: CASSLRANYRREVGDTQYF. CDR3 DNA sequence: TGTGCCAGCAGCTTAAGGGCCAACTATAGGCGGGAGGTTGGAGATACGCAGTATTTT.

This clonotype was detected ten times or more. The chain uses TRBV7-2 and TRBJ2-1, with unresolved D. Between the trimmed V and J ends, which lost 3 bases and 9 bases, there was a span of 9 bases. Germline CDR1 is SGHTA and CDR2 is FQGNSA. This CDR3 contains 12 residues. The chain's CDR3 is CASSFRNGEQFF. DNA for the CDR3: TGTGCCAGCAGCTTTCGGAACGGTGAGCAGTTCTTC.

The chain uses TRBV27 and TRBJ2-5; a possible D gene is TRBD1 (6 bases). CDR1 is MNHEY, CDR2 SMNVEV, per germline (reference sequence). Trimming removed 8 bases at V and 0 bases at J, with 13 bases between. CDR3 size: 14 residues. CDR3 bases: TGTGCCAGCCCCGGGACACCGTACCAAGAGACCCAGTACTTC. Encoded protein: CASPGTPYQETQYF.

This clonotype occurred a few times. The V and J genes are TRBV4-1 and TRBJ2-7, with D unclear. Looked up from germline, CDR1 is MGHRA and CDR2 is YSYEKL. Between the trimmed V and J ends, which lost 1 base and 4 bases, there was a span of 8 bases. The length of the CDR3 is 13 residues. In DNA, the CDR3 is TGCGCCAGCAGCCAAGGGATCTCGTACGAGCAGTACTTC. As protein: CASSQGISYEQYF.

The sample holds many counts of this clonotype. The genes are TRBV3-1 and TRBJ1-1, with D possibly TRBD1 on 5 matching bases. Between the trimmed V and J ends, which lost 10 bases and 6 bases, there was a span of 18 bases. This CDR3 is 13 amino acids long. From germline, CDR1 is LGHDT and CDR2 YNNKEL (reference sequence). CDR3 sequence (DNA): TGTGCCACCACCCCGGGGCACAGCGCTGAAGCTTTCTTT. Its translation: CATTPGHSAEAFF.

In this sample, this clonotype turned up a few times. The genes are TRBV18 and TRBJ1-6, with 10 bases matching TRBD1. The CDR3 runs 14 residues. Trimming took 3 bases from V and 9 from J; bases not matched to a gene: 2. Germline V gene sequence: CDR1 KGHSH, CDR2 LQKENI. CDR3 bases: TGTGCCAGCTCACCGGGACAGGGGAGTTCACCCCTCCACTTT. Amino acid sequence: CASSPGQGSSPLHF. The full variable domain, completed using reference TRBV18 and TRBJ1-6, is NAGVMQNPRHLVRRRGQEARLRCSPMKGHSHVYWYRQLPEEGLKFMVYLQKENIIDESGMPKERFSAEFPKEGPSILRIQQVVRGDSAAYFCASSPGQGSSPLHFGNGTRLTVT.

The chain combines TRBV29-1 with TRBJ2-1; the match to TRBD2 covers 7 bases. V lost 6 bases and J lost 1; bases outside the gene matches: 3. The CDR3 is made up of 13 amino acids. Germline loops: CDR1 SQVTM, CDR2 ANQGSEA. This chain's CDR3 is CSVGGSSYNEQFF. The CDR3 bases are TGCAGCGTCGGCGGGAGTTCCTACAATGAGCAGTTCTTC.

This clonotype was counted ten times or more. The CDR3 spells CSARARTSMYEQYF. For the CDR3, the DNA is TGCAGTGCTAGAGCCAGGACTAGCATGTACGAGCAGTACTTC. V gene TRBV20-1 combines with J gene TRBJ2-7; TRBD2 agrees at 8 bases. The CDR3 consists of 14 residues. In germline, CDR1 is DFQATT, CDR2 SNEGSKA (reference sequence). With 1 base clipped from V and 4 bases from J, the junction kept 6 bases outside the gene matches.

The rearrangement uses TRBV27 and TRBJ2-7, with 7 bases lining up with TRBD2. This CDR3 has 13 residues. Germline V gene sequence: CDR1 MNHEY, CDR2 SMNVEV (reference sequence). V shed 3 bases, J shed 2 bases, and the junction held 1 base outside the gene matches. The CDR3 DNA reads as TGTGCCAGCAGTTTTAGCGGGCCCTACGAGCAGTACTTC. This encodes CASSFSGPYEQYF.

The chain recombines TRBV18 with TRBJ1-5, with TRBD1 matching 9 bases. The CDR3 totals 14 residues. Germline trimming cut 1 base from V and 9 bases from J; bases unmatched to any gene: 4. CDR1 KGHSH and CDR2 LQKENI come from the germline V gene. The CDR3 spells CASSPQTGGRPQHF. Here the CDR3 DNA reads TGTGCCAGCTCACCACAAACAGGGGGCCGGCCCCAGCATTTT.

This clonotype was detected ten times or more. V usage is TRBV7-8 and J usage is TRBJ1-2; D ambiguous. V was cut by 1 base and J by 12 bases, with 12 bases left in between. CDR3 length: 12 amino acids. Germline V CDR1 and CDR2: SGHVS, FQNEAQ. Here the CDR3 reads CASSLDTDVHTF. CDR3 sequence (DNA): TGTGCCAGCAGCTTAGATACAGACGTGCACACCTTC.

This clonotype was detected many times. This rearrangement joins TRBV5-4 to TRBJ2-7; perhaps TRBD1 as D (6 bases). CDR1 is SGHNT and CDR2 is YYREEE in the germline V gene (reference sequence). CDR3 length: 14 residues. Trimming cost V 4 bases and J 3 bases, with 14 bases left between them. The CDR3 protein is CASSETGLHYEQYF. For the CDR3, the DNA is TGTGCCAGCAGCGAAACAGGGTTGCACTACGAGCAGTACTTC.

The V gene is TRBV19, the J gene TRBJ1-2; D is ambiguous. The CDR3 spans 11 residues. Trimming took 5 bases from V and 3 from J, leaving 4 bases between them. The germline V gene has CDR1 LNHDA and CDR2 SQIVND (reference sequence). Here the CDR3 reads CASSADYGYTF. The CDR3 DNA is TGTGCCAGTAGTGCGGACTATGGCTACACCTTC.

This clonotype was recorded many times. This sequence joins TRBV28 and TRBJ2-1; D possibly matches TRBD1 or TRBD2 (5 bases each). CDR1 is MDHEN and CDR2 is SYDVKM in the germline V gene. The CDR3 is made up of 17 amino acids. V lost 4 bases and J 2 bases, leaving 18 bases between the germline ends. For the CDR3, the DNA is TGTGCCAGCAGTTCCCTCCAGGGCGGGCCTACCTACAATGAGCAGTTCTTC. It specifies CASSSLQGGPTYNEQFF.

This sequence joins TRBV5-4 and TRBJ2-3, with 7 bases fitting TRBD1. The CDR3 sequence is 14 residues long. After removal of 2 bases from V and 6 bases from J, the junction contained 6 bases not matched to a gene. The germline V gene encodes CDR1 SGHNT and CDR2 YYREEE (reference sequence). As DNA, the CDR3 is TGTGCCAGCAGCTTCCCTGACAGGGCGGATACGCAGTATTTT. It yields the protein CASSFPDRADTQYF.

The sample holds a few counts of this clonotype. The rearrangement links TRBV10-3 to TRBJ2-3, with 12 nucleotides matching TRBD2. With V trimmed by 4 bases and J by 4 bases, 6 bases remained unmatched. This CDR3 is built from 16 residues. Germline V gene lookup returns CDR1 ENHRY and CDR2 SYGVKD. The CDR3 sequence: CAISGPTSGSSDTQYF. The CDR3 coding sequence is TGTGCCATCAGTGGACCGACTAGCGGGAGTTCAGATACGCAGTATTTT.

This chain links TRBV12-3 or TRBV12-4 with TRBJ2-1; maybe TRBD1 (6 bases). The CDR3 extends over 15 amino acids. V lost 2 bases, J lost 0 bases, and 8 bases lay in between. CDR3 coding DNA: TGTGCCAGCAGTTTACAGGGGAACTCCTACAATGAGCAGTTCTTC. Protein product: CASSLQGNSYNEQFF.

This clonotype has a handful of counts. The CDR3 loop reads CSATGLGLGTDTQYF. CDR3 in DNA: TGCAGTGCTACCGGACTGGGACTAGGGACAGATACGCAGTATTTT. This sequence joins TRBV20-1 and TRBJ2-3; 8 nucleotides match TRBD2. Per the germline V gene, CDR1 is DFQATT and CDR2 is SNEGSKA (reference sequence). The CDR3 runs to 15 residues. The J segment lost 3 bases and the V segment lost 4 bases, leaving 9 bases of the junction unmatched.